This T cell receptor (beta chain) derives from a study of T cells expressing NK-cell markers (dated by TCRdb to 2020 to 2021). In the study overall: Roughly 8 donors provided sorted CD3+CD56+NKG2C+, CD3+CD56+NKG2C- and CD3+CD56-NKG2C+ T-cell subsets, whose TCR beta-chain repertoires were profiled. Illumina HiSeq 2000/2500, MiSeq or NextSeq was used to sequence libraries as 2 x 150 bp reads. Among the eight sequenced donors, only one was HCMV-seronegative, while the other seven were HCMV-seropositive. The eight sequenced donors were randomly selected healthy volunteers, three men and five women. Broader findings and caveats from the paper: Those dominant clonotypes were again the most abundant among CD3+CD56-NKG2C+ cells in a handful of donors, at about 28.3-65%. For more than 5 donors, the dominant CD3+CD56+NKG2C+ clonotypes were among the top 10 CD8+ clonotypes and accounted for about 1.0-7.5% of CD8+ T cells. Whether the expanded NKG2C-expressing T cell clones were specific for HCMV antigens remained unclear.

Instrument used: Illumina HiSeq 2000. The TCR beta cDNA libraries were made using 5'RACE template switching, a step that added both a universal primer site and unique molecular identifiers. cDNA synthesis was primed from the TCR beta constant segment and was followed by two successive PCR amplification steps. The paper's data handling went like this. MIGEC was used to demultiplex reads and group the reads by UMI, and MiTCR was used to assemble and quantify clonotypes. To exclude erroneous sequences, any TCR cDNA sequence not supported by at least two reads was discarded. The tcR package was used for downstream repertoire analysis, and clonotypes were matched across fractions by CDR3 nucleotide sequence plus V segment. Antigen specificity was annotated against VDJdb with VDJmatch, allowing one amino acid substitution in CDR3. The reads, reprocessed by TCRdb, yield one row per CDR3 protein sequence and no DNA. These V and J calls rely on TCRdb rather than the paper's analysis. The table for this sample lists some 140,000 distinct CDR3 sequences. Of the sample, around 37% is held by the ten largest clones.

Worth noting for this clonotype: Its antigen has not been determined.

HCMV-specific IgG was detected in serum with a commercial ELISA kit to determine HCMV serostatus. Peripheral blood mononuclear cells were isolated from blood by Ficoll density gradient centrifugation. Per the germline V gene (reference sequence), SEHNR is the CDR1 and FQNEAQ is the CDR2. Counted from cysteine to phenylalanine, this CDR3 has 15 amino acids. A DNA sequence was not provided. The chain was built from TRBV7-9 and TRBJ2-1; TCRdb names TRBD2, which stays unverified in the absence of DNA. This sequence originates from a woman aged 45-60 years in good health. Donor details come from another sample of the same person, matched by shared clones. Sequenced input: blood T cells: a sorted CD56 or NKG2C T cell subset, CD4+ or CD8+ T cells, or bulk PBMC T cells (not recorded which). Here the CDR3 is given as CASSLGGLSYNEQFF.